A single sample gave rise to the 24 T cell receptor beta chains below, sequenced in a study of blood T cell repertoires in COVID-19. The protocol was immunoSEQ multiplex PCR, while the TCRdb copy is restricted to in-frame clones and leaves out a portion. Here the sample spans about 200,000 clones, about nine tenths being singletons. The sample taken for sequencing was peripheral blood. The receptors originated from a man between 60 and 75 years old who had recovered from COVID-19.

V is TRBV7-3 and J is TRBJ2-1; D might be TRBD1 (5 bases). Germline values: CDR1 SGHTA, CDR2 FQGTGA. The CDR3 totals 14 residues. V was clipped by 2 bases and J by 8 bases, with 13 bases between them. CDR3: CASSLDRGMDEQFF. The CDR3 nucleotides read TGTGCCAGCAGCTTAGATAGGGGCATGGATGAGCAGTTCTTC.

The rearrangement links TRBV5-4 to TRBJ2-7, with D hard to call. From germline, CDR1 is SGHNT and CDR2 YYREEE (reference sequence). The CDR3 runs 12 residues. V gave up 2 bases and J gave up 3 bases, with 6 bases separating them. The chain's CDR3 is CASSFGSYEQYF. The DNA of the CDR3 is TGTGCCAGCAGCTTTGGCAGCTACGAGCAGTACTTC.

The chain employs TRBV28 and TRBJ2-5; 9 nucleotides line up with TRBD1. The V gene's germline CDR1 is MDHEN and CDR2 SYDVKM. After removal of 5 bases from V and 5 bases from J, the junction contained 6 bases not matched to a gene. This CDR3 comprises 14 residues. The CDR3, as DNA: TGTGCCAGCAGTGCGACGGGACAGGGTGAGACCCAGTACTTC. Encoded protein: CASSATGQGETQYF.

The V gene is TRBV30, the J gene TRBJ1-5, with 9 bases matching TRBD1. V shed 1 base and J 5 bases; nucleotides not matched to a gene: 6. CDR3 length equals 15 residues. Germline CDR1 and CDR2: GTSNPN and SVGIG (reference sequence). The CDR3 loop reads CAWSAPGQGYQPQHF. In DNA, the CDR3 is TGTGCCTGGAGTGCCCCGGGACAGGGATATCAGCCCCAGCATTTT.

The V gene is TRBV2, the J gene TRBJ1-1; D is unresolved. The length of the CDR3 is 14 residues. The germline gives CDR1 SNHLY, CDR2 FYNNEI. The V end lost 4 bases, the J end lost 0 bases, and 9 bases lay between the germline ends. The CDR3 loop reads CASSVLAVNTEAFF. CDR3 nucleotides: TGTGCCAGCAGTGTTTTGGCAGTGAACACTGAAGCTTTCTTT.

The chain's CDR3 is CASSTGTRRTDTQYF. As DNA, the CDR3 is TGTGCCAGCAGCACCGGGACTAGAAGGACAGATACGCAGTATTTT. This rearrangement joins TRBV5-6 to TRBJ2-3; TRBD2 aligns across 8 bases. V lost 4 bases and J lost 3; bases outside the gene matches: 7. Germline-derived CDR1 and CDR2 are SGHDT and YYEEEE. CDR3 length: 15 amino acids.

This clone was seen a single time. The rearrangement joins TRBV25-1 to TRBJ2-5; D is unclear. Germline V gene lookup returns CDR1 MGHDK and CDR2 SYGVNS. The CDR3 runs 14 residues. V was shortened by 0 bases and J by 2 bases, with 7 bases between the two germline ends. CDR3: CASSEYGPQETQYF. CDR3 in DNA: TGTGCCAGCAGTGAATATGGGCCACAAGAGACCCAGTACTTC.

J is TRBJ1-1 and V is TRBV7-2; 9 nucleotides agree with TRBD1. Germline V gene lookup returns CDR1 SGHTA and CDR2 FQGNSA. There are 14 residues in the CDR3. With V trimmed by 8 bases and J by 1 base, 5 bases remained unmatched. CDR3 sequence: CASGRQGGNTEAFF. CDR3 coding DNA: TGTGCCAGCGGACGACAGGGGGGGAACACTGAAGCTTTCTTT.

J is TRBJ1-2 and V is TRBV29-1; 7 bases agree with TRBD1. The ends lost 4 bases at V and 3 bases at J; junction bases unmatched: 5. Germline V CDR1 and CDR2: SQVTM, ANQGSEA. This CDR3 comprises 13 residues. CDR3 bases: TGCAGCGTTGCTAAGCAGGGGGACTATGGCTACACCTTC. Translated: CSVAKQGDYGYTF.

The V and J genes are TRBV7-2 and TRBJ2-1, with 7 bases that match TRBD2. This CDR3 has 15 residues. Germline assignment: CDR1 SGHTA and CDR2 FQGNSA. V shed 2 bases, J shed 2 bases, and the junction held 3 bases outside the gene matches. CDR3 loop: CASSLPGLPYNEQFF. Written as DNA, the CDR3 is TGTGCCAGCAGCTTACCGGGACTACCCTACAATGAGCAGTTCTTC. Based on the CDR3 plus reference TRBV7-2 and TRBJ2-1, the full variable domain is GAGVSQSPSNKVTEKGKDVELRCDPISGHTALYWYRQSLGQGLEFLIYFQGNSAPDKSGLPSDRFSAERTGGSVSTLTIQRTQQEDSAVYLCASSLPGLPYNEQFFGPGTRLTVL.

The chain links TRBV18 to TRBJ1-4; D possibly corresponds to TRBD1 (5 bases). Germline loops: CDR1 KGHSH, CDR2 LQKENI. V lost 2 bases, J lost 8 bases, and 12 bases lay in between. The CDR3 runs to 14 residues. The CDR3 nucleotides are TGTGCCAGCTCACCAGGGCAGGGTGACGAAAAACTGTTTTTT. Translation: CASSPGQGDEKLFF.

The J gene is TRBJ2-1, the V gene TRBV7-3; 9 bases agree with TRBD1. CDR3 length equals 16 residues. J was trimmed by 4 bases and V by 4 bases; bases with no gene match: 8. The germline gives CDR1 SGHTA, CDR2 FQGTGA. The CDR3 nucleotides read TGTGCCAGCAGCTCCAAGGGGGGACAGGGTTACAATGAGCAGTTCTTC. Translation: CASSSKGGQGYNEQFF.

CDR3 sequence: CASSYRRDGNQPQHF. The CDR3 bases are TGTGCCAGCAGTTACCGGCGGGACGGCAATCAGCCCCAGCATTTT. This chain uses TRBV6-5 with TRBJ1-5; the D gene is possibly TRBD1 (5 bases). Germline CDR1 reads MNHEY; CDR2 reads SVGAGI. The V end lost 2 bases, the J end lost 2 bases, and 10 bases lay between the germline ends. The CDR3 loop spans 15 amino acids.

Only a few counts were recorded for this clone. The gene calls are TRBV15 and TRBJ2-3; 8 bases are a match to TRBD2. The ends lost 3 bases at V and 0 bases at J; junction bases unmatched: 11. From germline, CDR1 is LNHNV and CDR2 YYDKDF (reference sequence). The CDR3 sequence is 18 residues long. CDR3 DNA: TGTGCCACCAGCAGGTTCGTAGCGGGGCCGACTAGCACAGATACGCAGTATTTT. Translated, it gives CATSRFVAGPTSTDTQYF.

This clone appeared a single time. The rearrangement uses TRBV6-1 and TRBJ2-7; possibly TRBD2 for D (5 bases). Germline V gene sequence: CDR1 MNHNS, CDR2 SASEGT. The V gene lost 0 bases and the J gene lost 3 bases, with 15 bases spanning the gap. The CDR3 totals 16 residues. This CDR3 is CASSEAHRGGNYEQYF. Written as DNA, the CDR3 is TGTGCCAGCAGTGAAGCGCATCGCGGAGGCAACTACGAGCAGTACTTC.

This clone was recorded once. This rearrangement joins TRBV7-9 to TRBJ1-1, with D perhaps TRBD1 (5 bases). Germline loops: CDR1 SEHNR, CDR2 FQNEAQ (reference sequence). The CDR3 covers 14 residues. V was clipped by 10 bases and J by 4 bases, with 19 bases between them. The CDR3 reads CATLFGGGSTEAFF. CDR3 in DNA: TGTGCCACCCTTTTTGGGGGGGGTAGCACTGAAGCTTTCTTT. Filled out from reference TRBV7-9 and TRBJ1-1, the complete variable domain reads DTGVSQNPRHKITKRGQNVTFRCDPISEHNRLYWYRQTLGQGPEFLTYFQNEAQLEKSRLLSDRFSAERPKGSFSTLEIQRTEQGDSAMYLCATLFGGGSTEAFFGQGTRLTVV.

The chain joins TRBV14 to TRBJ2-1; TRBD2 might be the D (5 bases). The CDR3 loop spans 13 amino acids. Germline lookup yields CDR1 SGHDN and CDR2 FVKESK. V was shortened by 4 bases and J by 5 bases, with 9 bases between the two germline ends. CDR3 DNA sequence: TGTGCCAGCAGCCCCCGGCGGGACAATGAGCAGTTCTTC. Amino acid sequence: CASSPRRDNEQFF.

J is TRBJ2-2 and V is TRBV25-1, with D tentatively TRBD2 (6 bases). V lost 2 bases and J lost 7, with 14 bases in between. This CDR3 has 15 amino acids. Germline V CDR1 and CDR2: MGHDK, SYGVNS. As DNA, the CDR3 is TGTGCCAGCAGTGAAGAGTGGAGGGTCAGCGGGGAGCTGTTTTTT. It is translated as CASSEEWRVSGELFF.

The genes are TRBV7-3 and TRBJ2-1, with 10 nucleotides matching TRBD1. CDR1 and CDR2 from the germline V gene are SGHTA and FQGTGA. V was pared by 6 bases and J by 6 bases, with 14 bases of the junction left unmatched. The CDR3 runs to 17 residues. CDR3 nucleotide sequence: TGTGCCAGCAGTATACCTTGGGGTCGGACAGGGGGCAATGAGCAGTTCTTC. Protein sequence: CASSIPWGRTGGNEQFF.

As to this clone: Other nucleotide sequences in the sample specify the same CDR3. The rearrangement joins TRBV19 to TRBJ2-5; 11 positions agree with TRBD1. The CDR3 sequence is 13 residues long. After removal of 6 bases from V and 4 bases from J, the junction contained 1 base not matched to a gene. CDR1 and CDR2 (germline): LNHDA, SQIVND (reference sequence). The CDR3 DNA sequence: TGTGCCAGTAGGGACAGGGGGCGAGAGACCCAGTACTTC. This sequence encodes CASRDRGRETQYF.

The chain uses TRBV27 and TRBJ1-1; D may be TRBD1 (6 bases). Deletions cut 5 bases from V and 10 bases from J, with 17 bases between. CDR1 MNHEY and CDR2 SMNVEV come from the germline V gene (reference sequence). CDR3 length: 13 residues. The CDR3 region has the DNA TGTGCCAGCAGTCCACAGGGCCAGGTGGGAGCTTTCTTT. Protein product: CASSPQGQVGAFF.

The chain employs TRBV19 and TRBJ2-5, with 12 bases identical to TRBD2. The J segment lost 5 bases and the V segment lost 5 bases, leaving 9 bases of the junction unmatched. CDR1 is LNHDA and CDR2 is SQIVND in the germline V gene (reference sequence). This CDR3 is built from 16 residues. The CDR3 reads CASSFRTSGNRETQYF. The CDR3 nucleotides read TGTGCCAGTAGTTTTAGGACTAGCGGGAACCGGGAGACCCAGTACTTC.

The rearrangement uses TRBV2 and TRBJ1-5; D not certain. Germline V lookup: CDR1 SNHLY, CDR2 FYNNEI. Deletions cut 3 bases from V and 9 bases from J, with 9 bases between. CDR3 size: 12 residues. The DNA of the CDR3 is TGTGCCAGCAGTGAGGAACGGGGGCCCCAGCATTTT. Translation gives CASSEERGPQHF.

V usage is TRBV7-8 and J usage is TRBJ1-4; no definite D call. The CDR3 sequence is 15 residues long. The V end lost 0 bases, the J end lost 4 bases, and 9 bases lay between the germline ends. Germline lookup yields CDR1 SGHVS and CDR2 FQNEAQ. The CDR3 DNA is TGTGCCAGCAGCTTAGCAACAGTTTATAATGAAAAACTGTTTTTT. It encodes CASSLATVYNEKLFF.